This T cell receptor beta chain was found in a study of identical twins. This clonotype was counted only a few times. The antigen remains undetermined. Each cDNA held unique molecular identifiers, and template switching gave it a universal primer site. TCRdb ran MiXCR on the 5' RACE reads and lists one entry per CDR3 protein. This sample carries hundreds of thousands of distinct CDR3 sequences, 8.6% of them seen once, and the ten largest clones take approximately 0.89%. Findings and limits, study-wide: The authors noted that invariant MAIT and iNKT cells could partly confound zero-insertion analyses. Out-of-frame alpha sequences common to twins exhibited an excess of low generation probability.

Germline CDR1 is DFQATT and CDR2 is SNEGSKA (reference sequence). Trimming removed 4 bases from V and 7 bases from J; junction bases left unmatched: 14. This CDR3 region has 16 residues. Another study also made use of these data, one on yellow fever vaccine responses in identical twins.

Sequenced: PBMCs. The chain joins TRBV20-1 to TRBJ2-1; 9 bases fit TRBD2. The origin of this receptor is a woman younger than 35 in good health. In DNA, the CDR3 is TGCAGTGCTATACCCCACCCCGCGGGAGGGAGAAATGAGCAGTTCTTC. Protein: CSAIPHPAGGRNEQFF.